What follows are 10 T cell receptor beta chains derived from one specimen sequenced in a study of T cell responses to AZD1222 COVID-19 vaccine. The method was immunoSEQ multiplex PCR; TCRdb's version includes in-frame clones alone and lacks a portion of them. This sample has about 120,000 clones, with around 90% found just once. The sample was peripheral blood, taken 28 days after the second dose of the MenACWY control vaccine. The receptors originated from an adult who received the MenACWY meningococcal vaccine as a control.

The V gene is TRBV7-6, the J gene TRBJ1-5; D gene unclear. V lost 5 bases, J lost 10 bases, and 24 bases lay in between. In germline, CDR1 is SGHVS, CDR2 FNYEAQ. The CDR3 spans 16 residues. The CDR3 loop is CASSPREGGLQQPQHF. Written as DNA, the CDR3 is TGTGCCAGCAGCCCTAGGGAGGGCGGCCTCCAGCAACCCCAGCATTTT.

The CDR3 DNA reads as TGCGCCAGCAGCCTCGGGACAGGGCTCTCTGGAAACACCATATATTTT. Translating it yields CASSLGTGLSGNTIYF. V is TRBV5-1 and J is TRBJ1-3, with 9 nucleotides matching TRBD1. V trimming: 4 bases; J trimming: 0 bases; junction bases outside the gene matches: 5. Germline loops: CDR1 SGHRS, CDR2 YFSETQ. The CDR3 has 16 amino acids.

In the case of this clone: Other DNA sequences in this specimen translate into the identical CDR3. The chain is built from TRBV18 and TRBJ2-3, with TRBD2 as a possible D gene (5 bases). Deletions cut 1 base from V and 3 bases from J, with 5 bases between. CDR3 length: 13 amino acids. Germline V gives CDR1 KGHSH, CDR2 LQKENI. The CDR3 sequence: CASSPRGTDTQYF. Written as DNA, the CDR3 is TGTGCCAGCTCACCACGAGGGACAGATACGCAGTATTTT.

The rearrangement uses TRBV7-2 and TRBJ1-1, with 8 nucleotides matching TRBD1. Looked up from germline, CDR1 is SGHTA and CDR2 is FQGNSA. V lost 3 bases, J lost 5 bases, and 8 bases stayed unmatched. CDR3 length: 15 residues. This CDR3 reads CASSFLGQGNTEAFF. CDR3 sequence (DNA): TGTGCCAGCAGCTTTCTCGGACAGGGAAATACTGAAGCTTTCTTT.

Comments on this clone: Other DNA sequences within the sample encode an identical CDR3. The chain joins TRBV18 to TRBJ1-5; D might be TRBD1 (6 bases). CDR1 is KGHSH, CDR2 LQKENI, per germline. Trimming removed 1 base from V and 2 bases from J, with 6 bases in between. The CDR3 covers 14 residues. The CDR3 coding sequence is TGTGCCAGCTCACCACAGGGGGGCAATCAGCCCCAGCATTTT. This codes for CASSPQGGNQPQHF.

The rearrangement links TRBV12-3 or TRBV12-4 to TRBJ2-7, with D unresolved. V was shortened by 5 bases and J by 3 bases, with 8 bases between the two germline ends. This CDR3 contains 12 residues. CDR3 DNA sequence: TGTGCCAGCAGTCCTTCGGGCTACGAGCAGTACTTC. Its protein is CASSPSGYEQYF.

The rearrangement joins TRBV7-9 to TRBJ2-1; D might be TRBD2 (6 bases). Germline V gene sequence: CDR1 SEHNR, CDR2 FQNEAQ (reference sequence). Trimming left V 0 bases short and J 8 bases short, with 8 bases between. This CDR3 comprises 13 residues. CDR3 nucleotides: TGTGCCAGCAGCTTAGCGACGGGGGATGAGCAGTTCTTC. Translated, it gives CASSLATGDEQFF.

This clone appeared a single time. The sample carries other DNA sequences with the same CDR3. The chain links TRBV5-1 to TRBJ2-5; D is uncertain. The V gene lost 4 bases and the J gene lost 5 bases, with 9 bases spanning the gap. The CDR3 contains 12 residues. Germline-derived CDR1 and CDR2 are SGHRS and YFSETQ. The CDR3 reads CASSPEGETQYF. CDR3 in DNA: TGCGCCAGCAGCCCAGAAGGGGAGACCCAGTACTTC.

The chain is built from TRBV3-1 (or the pseudogene TRBV3-2) and TRBJ2-1, with TRBD2 identical over 7 bases. CDR1 and CDR2 (germline): LGHDT, YNNKEL (reference sequence). This CDR3 is built from 16 residues. V shed 4 bases, J shed 8 bases, and the junction held 14 bases outside the gene matches. CDR3 protein: CASSPSGLPMVYEQFF. CDR3 nucleotides: TGTGCCAGCAGCCCATCGGGACTACCTATGGTCTATGAGCAGTTCTTC.

CDR3 coding DNA: TGTGCCACCAGTGAGGAAATCGGGGGCAGATACAATGAGCAGTTCTTC. Translated, it gives CATSEEIGGRYNEQFF. The rearrangement joins TRBV24-1 to TRBJ2-1; D is possibly TRBD1 or TRBD2 (6 bases each). Germline V gene lookup returns CDR1 KGHDR and CDR2 SFDVKD. CDR3 length: 16 residues. Trimming left V 4 bases short and J 4 bases short, with 16 bases between.